What follows is one T cell receptor (beta chain) and its context. Both 60 Vbeta primers and 13 Jbeta primers went into the PCR. Clones were read by immunoSEQ multiplex PCR, and TCRdb kept only the in-frame ones, dropping some. The data contain roughly 180,000 clones, 70% to 85% of them singletons. The germline gives CDR1 MNHNY, CDR2 SVGAGI (reference sequence). This CDR3 spans 16 amino acids. The V end was cut by 2 bases, the J end by 0 bases, with 11 bases between. This record comes from a study of cytomegalovirus exposure and HLA in healthy donors. Sequenced: PBMCs. The TCR was taken from a woman in her fifties or sixties in good health and CMV-seropositive. J is TRBJ1-5 and V is TRBV6-6; unclear D gene. Written as DNA, the CDR3 is TGTGCCAGCAGTTACGGCCAGATCAATAGCAATCAGCCCCAGCATTTT. Its protein product is CASSYGQINSNQPQHF.